Following are 7 T cell receptor beta chains from one sample sequenced in a study of OX40 agonist ivuxolimab in advanced cancers. Assay used: immunoSEQ multiplex PCR; TCRdb lists only in-frame clones, some missing. There are 97,000 or so clones in the sample; around 89% occur only once, and around 0.15% lies in the top ten. Source: CD4+ or CD8+ T cells sorted from blood, taken in a trial of the OX40 agonist ivuxolimab. The receptor set was obtained from an adult with an advanced solid tumor such as melanoma, head and neck, liver or kidney cancer.

This chain joins TRBV6-1 and TRBJ1-1; 12 bases agree with TRBD1. This CDR3 is 19 amino acids long. Per germline, CDR1 MNHNS and CDR2 SASEGT. V shed 2 bases, J shed 1 base, and the junction held 11 bases outside the gene matches. CDR3 in amino acids: CASSERAGGQGAWNTEAFF. CDR3 sequence (DNA): TGTGCCAGCAGTGAAAGGGCTGGGGGACAGGGGGCCTGGAACACTGAAGCTTTCTTT.

J is TRBJ2-7 and V is TRBV6-1, with TRBD1 identical over 7 bases. Germline V lookup: CDR1 MNHNS, CDR2 SASEGT. J was trimmed by 2 bases and V by 9 bases; bases with no gene match: 7. This CDR3 has 13 residues. The CDR3 here is CARGGGVPYEQYF. The CDR3 DNA sequence: TGTGCCAGAGGGGGCGGCGTTCCCTACGAGCAGTACTTC.

Concerning this clone itself: The same CDR3 is also encoded by other DNA sequences in this sample. The rearrangement links TRBV30 to TRBJ1-1, with no clear D. The CDR3 extends over 13 amino acids. V gave up 0 bases and J gave up 1 base, with 6 bases separating them. Germline CDR1 GTSNPN, CDR2 SVGIG (reference sequence). CDR3: CAWSVSQNTEAFF. The CDR3 nucleotides are TGTGCCTGGAGTGTGAGTCAGAACACTGAAGCTTTCTTT.

The CDR3 sequence is CASRRGGGTYEQYF. The CDR3 bases are TGTGCCAGCCGACGGGGAGGTGGGACATACGAGCAGTACTTC. The chain couples TRBV5-8 to TRBJ2-7; the D call may be TRBD1 or TRBD2 (6 bases each). CDR3 length: 14 residues. Germline assignment: CDR1 SGHTS and CDR2 YDEGEE. V lost 7 bases and J 4 bases, leaving 18 bases between the germline ends.

The chain employs TRBV27 and TRBJ2-7; the match to TRBD1 covers 8 bases. Germline CDR1 is MNHEY and CDR2 is SMNVEV (reference sequence). V shed 3 bases, J shed 3 bases, and the junction held 4 bases outside the gene matches. CDR3 length equals 14 residues. The CDR3 DNA reads as TGTGCCAGCAGTTTCCTTGGACAGGGCTACGAGCAGTACTTC. Translated, it gives CASSFLGQGYEQYF.

This clone was seen once. The V and J genes are TRBV11-2 and TRBJ1-2, with D perhaps matching TRBD1 (6 bases). This CDR3 is 13 amino acids long. Germline V gene data show CDR1 as SGHAT and CDR2 as FQNNGV. V lost 3 bases, J lost 8 bases, and 13 bases lay in between. The CDR3 loop is CASSLAGDAGYTF. CDR3 sequence (DNA): TGTGCCAGCAGCTTGGCAGGGGACGCCGGCTACACCTTC.

The chain uses TRBV9 and TRBJ2-1, with a possible D match to TRBD1 (7 bases). V was clipped by 1 base and J by 1 base, with 9 bases between them. Germline CDR1 is SGDLS and CDR2 is YYNGEE. CDR3 length: 15 residues. The CDR3, as DNA: TGTGCCAGCAGCGTACAGGGGGGTTCCTACAATGAGCAGTTCTTC. The encoded protein is CASSVQGGSYNEQFF.